A single T cell receptor beta chain is shown here with its context. This entry belongs to a study of cytotoxic CD8 clonotypes in ibrutinib-treated CLL. With sequencing, the targeted depth ranged from 1 in 200,000 to 1 in 1 million T cells. Generated by immunoSEQ multiplex PCR, the TCRdb table keeps only in-frame clones and is missing some. This table holds about 140,000 clones, 70% to 90% found once. TCR beta libraries used 1.5 to 2 micrograms of DNA from cryopreserved PBMCs. The sequence was collected from a human donor with chronic lymphocytic leukemia. The material sequenced was PBMCs, taken after 36 months of ibrutinib treatment.

Here the CDR3 reads CASRRLAGVLSDTQYF. CDR3 nucleotide sequence: TGCGCCAGCAGACGACTAGCGGGAGTTCTGTCGGATACGCAGTATTTT. The genes are TRBV4-1 and TRBJ2-3; TRBD2 matches 12 bases. CDR3 length equals 16 residues. V shed 6 bases, J shed 6 bases, and the junction held 10 bases outside the gene matches. Germline assignment: CDR1 MGHRA and CDR2 YSYEKL.